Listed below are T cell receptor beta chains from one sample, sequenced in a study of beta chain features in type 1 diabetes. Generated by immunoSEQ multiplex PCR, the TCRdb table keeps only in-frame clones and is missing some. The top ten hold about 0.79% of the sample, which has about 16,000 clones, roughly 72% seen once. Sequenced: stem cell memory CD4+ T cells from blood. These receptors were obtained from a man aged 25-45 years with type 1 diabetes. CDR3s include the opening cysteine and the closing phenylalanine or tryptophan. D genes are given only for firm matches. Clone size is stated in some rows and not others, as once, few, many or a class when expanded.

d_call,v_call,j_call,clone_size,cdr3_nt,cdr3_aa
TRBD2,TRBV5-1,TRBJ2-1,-,TGCGCCAGCAGCTCCTCTAGCGGGGGGGCCGGTGAGCAGTTCTTC,CASSSSSGGAGEQFF
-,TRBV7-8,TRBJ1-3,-,TGTGCCAGCAGCTCTCGCTCGGACAGCGCTGGAAACACCATATATTTT,CASSSRSDSAGNTIYF
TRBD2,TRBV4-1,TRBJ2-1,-,TGCGCCAGCAGCCAAGATACCCGCGGGGGGCTCCCGAGCTCCTACAATGAGCAGTTCTTC,CASSQDTRGGLPSSYNEQFF
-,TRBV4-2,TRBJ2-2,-,TGTGCCAGCAGCCAACGTTCTAGTGCGAGCCCCCCGGGGGAGCTGTTTTTT,CASSQRSSASPPGELFF
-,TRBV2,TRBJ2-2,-,TGTGCCAGCAGAGGACAGAATGGAGGCGGGGAGCTGTTTTTT,CASRGQNGGGELFF
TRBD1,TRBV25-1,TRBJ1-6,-,TGTGCCAGCAGTGAATGGACAGGGAGACGCGGGCATTCACCCCTCCACTTT,CASSEWTGRRGHSPLHF
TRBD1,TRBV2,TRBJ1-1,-,TGTGCCAGCAGTCGTTTAAGGGACAGGGGACGTTCGAGCACTGAAGCTTTCTTT,CASSRLRDRGRSSTEAFF
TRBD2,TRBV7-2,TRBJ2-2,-,TGTGCCAGCAGCACTTCTACCGGGACTACACACACCGGGGAGCTGTTTTTT,CASSTSTGTTHTGELFF
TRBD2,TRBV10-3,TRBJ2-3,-,TGTGCCATCAGTGTTAGCGGGGGCACAGATACGCAGTATTTT,CAISVSGGTDTQYF
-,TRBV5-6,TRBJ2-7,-,TGTGCCAGCAGCTCCCAGGGGGGCAGCTGGCCCTACGAGCAGTACTTC,CASSSQGGSWPYEQYF
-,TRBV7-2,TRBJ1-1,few,TGTGCCAGCAGCCCGACCAGGGCGAGGACTGAAGCTTTCTTT,CASSPTRARTEAFF
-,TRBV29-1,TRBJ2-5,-,TGCAGCGTTGAGGAGGGCAGGGGGGAGACCCAGTACTTC,CSVEEGRGETQYF
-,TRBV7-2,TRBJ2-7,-,TGTGCCAGCAGCCCCAGGGCTCTTGGCGAGCAGTACTTC,CASSPRALGEQYF
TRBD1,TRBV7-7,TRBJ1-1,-,TGTGCTAGCAGCGTCCCCGGGACAGATTCTGACACTGAAGCTTTCTTT,CASSVPGTDSDTEAFF
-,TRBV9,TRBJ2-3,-,TGTGCCAGCAGCGTAGCTAATAGCGGGACAGATCTCACAGATACGCAGTATTTT,CASSVANSGTDLTDTQYF
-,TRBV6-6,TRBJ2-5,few,TGTGCCAGCAGTTACTCACGGGGGACTGGAGAGACCCAGTACTTC,CASSYSRGTGETQYF
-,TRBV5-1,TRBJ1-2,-,TGCGCCAGCAGCGCCTCGGACTCGGGGGGCGGCTACACCTTC,CASSASDSGGGYTF
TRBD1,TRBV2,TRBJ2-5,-,TGTGCCAGCAGTCCCAGGGGGCGCGGAGAGACCCAGTACTTC,CASSPRGRGETQYF
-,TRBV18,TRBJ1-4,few,TGTGCCAGCTCACCAAGAGGGGAGGATGAAAAACTGTTTTTT,CASSPRGEDEKLFF
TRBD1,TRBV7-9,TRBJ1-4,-,TGTGCCAGCAGCTTAGGGACAGGCACCCGAACTAATGAAAAACTGTTTTTT,CASSLGTGTRTNEKLFF
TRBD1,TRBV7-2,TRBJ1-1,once,TGTGCCAGCAGCTCAGACCAGGGGGCGCAAGCTTTCTTT,CASSSDQGAQAFF
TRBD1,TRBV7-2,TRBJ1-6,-,TGTGCCAGTTCACGGACCGGGACAGGGCTTTCCCCATTTAATTCACCCCTCCACTTT,CASSRTGTGLSPFNSPLHF
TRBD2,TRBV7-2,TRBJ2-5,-,TGTGCCAGCAGCAGGACTAGCGGGGGGCCTCAAGAGACCCAGTACTTC,CASSRTSGGPQETQYF
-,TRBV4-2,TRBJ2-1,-,TGTGCCAGCAGCCAATGGTCTAGCGCATCGGGTGAGCAGTTCTTC,CASSQWSSASGEQFF
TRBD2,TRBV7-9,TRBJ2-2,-,TGTGCCAGCAGCCCCGGGAGGGCCCACACCGGGGAGCTGTTTTTT,CASSPGRAHTGELFF
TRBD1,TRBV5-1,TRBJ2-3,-,TGCGCCAGCAGCTTGAATGACAGGGGCGAGTATTTT,CASSLNDRGEYF
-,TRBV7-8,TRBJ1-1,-,TGTGCCAGCAGCTTAGAAGGGTCGGGGAGCACTGAAGCTTTCTTT,CASSLEGSGSTEAFF
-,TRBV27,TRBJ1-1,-,TGTGCCAGCAGTTTTATTTGGAACACTGAAGCTTTCTTT,CASSFIWNTEAFF
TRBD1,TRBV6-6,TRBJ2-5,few,TGTGCCAGCAGTCCACAGGGGGAAGAGACCCAGTACTTC,CASSPQGEETQYF
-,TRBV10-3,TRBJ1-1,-,TGTGCCATCAGTGATCGTGCGAAGGCAGCGTTGAACACTGAAGCTTTCTTT,CAISDRAKAALNTEAFF
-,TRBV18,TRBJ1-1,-,TGTGCCAGCTCATTCCGGGAGGGGGGCACTGAAGCTTTCTTT,CASSFREGGTEAFF
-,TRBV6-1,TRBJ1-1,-,TGTGCCAGCATATACGAGACAGTAGGGAAGCCTGAAGCTTTCTTT,CASIYETVGKPEAFF
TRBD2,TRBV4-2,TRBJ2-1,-,TGTGCCAGCAGCCAAGCCCGGTCTAGCGGGGGCCTCAATGAGCAGTTCTTC,CASSQARSSGGLNEQFF
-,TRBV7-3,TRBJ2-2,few,TGTGCCAGCAGCTTAAATGCCTTGGTGGGGCAGTATGCCGGGGAGCTGTTTTTT,CASSLNALVGQYAGELFF
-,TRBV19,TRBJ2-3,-,TGTGCCAGTAGTAAACAGGGAGGGAGCACAGATACGCAGTATTTT,CASSKQGGSTDTQYF
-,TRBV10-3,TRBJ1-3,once,TGTGCCATCAGTGAGTCCCGGGGGAGCAATGGAAACACCATATATTTT,CAISESRGSNGNTIYF
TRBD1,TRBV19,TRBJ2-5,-,TGTGCCAGTAGTTCGGGACAGGGGATTGAGACCCAGTACTTC,CASSSGQGIETQYF
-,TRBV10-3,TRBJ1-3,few,TGTGCCATCAGTGCGGCGGCGAGCTCTGGAAACACCATATATTTT,CAISAAASSGNTIYF
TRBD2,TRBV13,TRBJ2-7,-,TGTGCCAGCAGCCCTGCGGGGGGGCGAACTCGCTACGAGCAGTACTTC,CASSPAGGRTRYEQYF
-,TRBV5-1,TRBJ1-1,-,TGCGCCAGCAGCTTGCTAGGTTTGAACACTGAAGCTTTCTTT,CASSLLGLNTEAFF
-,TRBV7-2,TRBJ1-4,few,TGTGCCAGCAGCTTGCAGGGGGAAAAACTGTTTTTT,CASSLQGEKLFF
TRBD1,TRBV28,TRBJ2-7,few,TGTGCCAGCAGAGGAATTGGGACAGGGGCCTACGAGCAGTACTTC,CASRGIGTGAYEQYF
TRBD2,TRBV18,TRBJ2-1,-,TGTGCCAGCTCACCATTGAGTAGCGGGACCCACAATGAGCAGTTCTTC,CASSPLSSGTHNEQFF
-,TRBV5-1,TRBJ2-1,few,TGCGCCAGCAGCTTGTTGGGGGCCAATGAGCAGTTCTTC,CASSLLGANEQFF
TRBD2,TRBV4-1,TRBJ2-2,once,TGCGCCAGCAGCCAAGGACTAGCGGGGATGTTAAACACCGGGGAGCTGTTTTTT,CASSQGLAGMLNTGELFF
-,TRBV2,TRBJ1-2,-,TGTGCCAGCAGTGAGGAGGGATGGGGCTACACCTTC,CASSEEGWGYTF
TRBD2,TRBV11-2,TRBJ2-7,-,TGTGCCAGCAGCTTAGGCTCGGGACTAGCGGGGCCTTCCTACGAGCAGTACTTC,CASSLGSGLAGPSYEQYF
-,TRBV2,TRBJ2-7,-,TGTGCCAGCACCGTGGAAGGGGGACAAGGCGAGCAGTACTTC,CASTVEGGQGEQYF
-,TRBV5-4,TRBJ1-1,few,TGTGCCAGCAGCCCGGAGCCCCTCTCGAACACTGAAGCTTTCTTT,CASSPEPLSNTEAFF
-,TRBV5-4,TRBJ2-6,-,TGTGCCAGCTCCCTACAGGGAAACTCTGGGGCCAACGTCCTGACTTTC,CASSLQGNSGANVLTF